This TCR beta chain is drawn from a study of blood T cells in healthy people across ages. Study-wide points: Estimates drawn from one million T cells were deemed to understate diversity.

This clonotype turned up a few times. The antigen is undetermined. Together with a sample-barcoded 5' primer, a J-beta primer mix was included in a second PCR lasting about 7 to 11 cycles. A single record per CDR3 protein comes from TCRdb applying MiXCR to the 5' RACE reads. The profile shows around 1.5 million distinct CDR3 sequences, roughly 64% of them singletons. The CDR3 length is 16 residues. V lost 5 bases and J lost 0; bases outside the gene matches: 7. From germline, CDR1 is SGHVS and CDR2 FNYEAQ. The sample taken for sequencing was blood. V usage is TRBV7-6 and J usage is TRBJ2-1, with TRBD2 matching over 7 bases. The TCR comes from a man between 18 and 29 years old in good health. This CDR3 reads CASSVVPGGSYNEQFF. The DNA for the CDR3 is TGTGCCAGCAGCGTCGTCCCGGGGGGCTCCTACAATGAGCAGTTCTTC.